The 17 T cell receptor beta chains presented below share a single source sample, sequenced in a study of T cell repertoires in cytomegalovirus infection. TCRdb re-called the reads through MiXCR, storing one row per CDR3 protein. This repertoire shows some 120,000 distinct CDR3 sequences, more than 30% found once; its top ten account for roughly three fifths. Antigens of these TCRs are unknown. This material consisted of CD8+ T cells from cultured PBMCs, taken from culture after CMV antigen stimulation. Source of these receptors: a human donor in good health (CMV status not recorded). Some clones in this sample may be carry-over from other donors' samples.

The genes are TRBV5-1 and TRBJ2-1; D unclear. Germline V gene lookup returns CDR1 SGHRS and CDR2 YFSETQ. Between the trimmed V and J ends, which lost 0 bases and 8 bases, there was a span of 12 bases. This CDR3 has 14 residues. This chain's CDR3 is CASSLDISADEQFF. The DNA of the CDR3 is TGCGCCAGCAGCTTGGACATCTCGGCGGATGAGCAGTTCTTC.

This CDR3 reads CASSEGPRNTEAFF. The CDR3, as DNA: TGTGCCAGCAGCGAGGGACCCAGGAACACTGAAGCTTTCTTT. The chain employs TRBV7-9 and TRBJ1-1; possible D gene TRBD1, 5 bases. V was clipped by 5 bases and J by 1 base, with 11 bases between them. Per germline, CDR1 SEHNR and CDR2 FQNEAQ (reference sequence). CDR3 length: 14 residues. Full variable domain (outside the CDR3, taken from reference TRBV7-9 and TRBJ1-1): DTGVSQNPRHKITKRGQNVTFRCDPISEHNRLYWYRQTLGQGPEFLTYFQNEAQLEKSRLLSDRFSAERPKGSFSTLEIQRTEQGDSAMYLCASSEGPRNTEAFFGQGTRLTVV.

The chain employs TRBV7-2 and TRBJ1-1; D uncertain. The ends were cut back, 3 bases at V and 0 bases at J, with 5 bases in the middle. Germline V CDR1 and CDR2: SGHTA, FQGNSA. This CDR3 has 13 residues. The CDR3 nucleotides read TGTGCCAGCAGCTTCAGTATGAACACTGAAGCTTTCTTT. This gives the protein CASSFSMNTEAFF.

The V and J genes are TRBV10-3 and TRBJ2-1; 8 bases are shared with TRBD2. Trimming removed 3 bases from V and 6 bases from J; junction bases left unmatched: 7. Germline V gene data show CDR1 as ENHRY and CDR2 as SYGVKD. This CDR3 contains 15 residues. Written as DNA, the CDR3 is TGTGCCATCAGTGATCCGGGACTAGACCTCAATGAGCAGTTCTTC. Protein product: CAISDPGLDLNEQFF.

At least ten counts were recorded for this clonotype. The chain has TRBV5-6 and TRBJ2-1; a weak D match, TRBD2 (5 bases). CDR3 length: 15 residues. The germline gives CDR1 SGHDT, CDR2 YYEEEE. With 0 bases removed from V and 2 bases from J, the gap between germline ends came to 9 bases. CDR3 sequence: CASSLGRYTYNEQFF. CDR3 bases: TGTGCCAGCAGCTTGGGGAGGTACACCTACAATGAGCAGTTCTTC.

This clonotype was seen repeatedly, ten times or more. The chain recombines TRBV9 with TRBJ1-1, with D unresolved. This CDR3 spans 15 amino acids. CDR1 and CDR2 from the germline V gene are SGDLS and YYNGEE. The V end lost 4 bases, the J end lost 1 base, and 14 bases lay between the germline ends. The CDR3 region is CASSPDGRGNTEAFF. CDR3 DNA: TGTGCCAGCAGCCCCGACGGACGCGGGAACACTGAAGCTTTCTTT.

This clonotype was recorded a few times. V usage is TRBV5-4 and J usage is TRBJ2-1, with TRBD1 identical over 9 bases. This CDR3 contains 15 residues. The germline V gene encodes CDR1 SGHNT and CDR2 YYREEE (reference sequence). The J segment lost 7 bases and the V segment lost 5 bases, leaving 10 bases of the junction unmatched. The CDR3 here is CASRVTGGPPNEQFF. The CDR3 bases are TGTGCCAGCAGAGTCACAGGGGGCCCCCCTAATGAGCAGTTCTTC.

The rearrangement joins TRBV10-3 to TRBJ2-3, with 9 nucleotides matching TRBD2. CDR3 length: 16 residues. Per germline, CDR1 ENHRY and CDR2 SYGVKD. The J segment lost 2 bases and the V segment lost 0 bases, leaving 3 bases of the junction unmatched. CDR3 in amino acids: CAISESLAGVTDTQYF. In DNA, the CDR3 is TGTGCCATCAGTGAGTCGTTAGCGGGAGTCACAGATACGCAGTATTTT.

The chain is built from TRBV15 and TRBJ1-2; TRBD1 matches at 7 bases. This CDR3 is built from 14 residues. The trim removed 4 bases at V and 2 bases at J, leaving 4 bases unmatched. Germline V gene data show CDR1 as LNHNV and CDR2 as YYDKDF (reference sequence). Here the CDR3 reads CATSTGTANYGYTF. For the CDR3, the DNA is TGTGCCACCAGCACCGGGACAGCAAACTATGGCTACACCTTC.

The CDR3 protein is CASSVPLRGGSEQYF. The CDR3 DNA follows: TGTGCCAGCAGCGTTCCCTTGCGGGGGGGGTCCGAGCAGTACTTC. The chain has TRBV7-2 and TRBJ2-7; 9 bases are shared with TRBD2. The CDR3 totals 15 residues. The V gene's germline CDR1 is SGHTA and CDR2 FQGNSA. V trimming: 5 bases; J trimming: 6 bases; junction bases outside the gene matches: 11.

The rearrangement uses TRBV28 and TRBJ1-5; D remains ambiguous. Trimming took 5 bases from V and 7 from J, leaving 15 bases between them. The CDR3 sequence is 14 residues long. The germline V gene encodes CDR1 MDHEN and CDR2 SYDVKM. The CDR3 spells CASSPGWRNQPQHF. The CDR3 DNA follows: TGTGCCAGCAGTCCTGGTTGGAGGAACCAGCCCCAGCATTTT.

This clonotype showed up just a few times. J is TRBJ2-7 and V is TRBV5-1, with a possible D match to TRBD2 (5 bases). Germline V gene sequence: CDR1 SGHRS, CDR2 YFSETQ. Trimming shortened V by 4 bases and J by 4 bases, and 21 bases separated the two germline ends. This CDR3 contains 16 residues. The CDR3 bases are TGCGCCAGCAGCCCCCCGAGGGAGCACTCATTTTACGAGCAGTACTTC. Protein sequence: CASSPPREHSFYEQYF.

This chain links TRBV2 with TRBJ2-3; either TRBD1 or TRBD2 may fit D (5 bases each). V lost 2 bases and J 3 bases, leaving 9 bases between the germline ends. This CDR3 has 14 amino acids. Germline CDR1 reads SNHLY; CDR2 reads FYNNEI. The DNA of the CDR3 is TGTGCCAGCAGTGAATCCTGGGGGACAGATACGCAGTATTTT. It specifies CASSESWGTDTQYF.

The chain couples TRBV6-6 to TRBJ1-5; 7 bases map to TRBD1. The CDR3 length is 14 residues. J lost 0 bases, V lost 7 bases, and 3 bases had no gene match. The germline gives CDR1 MNHNY, CDR2 SVGAGI (reference sequence). CDR3 in DNA: TGTGCCAGCAAACAGGGGAGTAGCAATCAGCCCCAGCATTTT. Its translation: CASKQGSSNQPQHF.

The table lists this clonotype with a count of one. The rearrangement links TRBV6-1 to TRBJ1-6; D is undetermined. Trimming left V 2 bases short and J 6 bases short, with 17 bases between. CDR3 length: 17 amino acids. Germline CDR1 is MNHNS and CDR2 is SASEGT. The CDR3 loop reads CASSEWAEEYLNSPLHF. As DNA, the CDR3 is TGTGCCAGCAGTGAATGGGCCGAGGAGTACCTTAATTCACCCCTCCACTTT.

This sequence joins TRBV27 and TRBJ1-5; TRBD1 might be the D (6 bases). Looked up from germline, CDR1 is MNHEY and CDR2 is SMNVEV (reference sequence). V lost 2 bases to trimming and J lost 4 bases, with 12 bases between them. The CDR3 consists of 15 residues. The DNA for the CDR3 is TGTGCCAGCAGTTTACTGTCAGGGGCAAATCAGCCCCAGCATTTT. Residues: CASSLLSGANQPQHF.

The gene calls are TRBV12-3 or TRBV12-4 and TRBJ2-5; tentative D call: TRBD2 (5 bases). CDR3 length: 14 residues. V lost 6 bases, J lost 4 bases, and 15 bases lay in between. CDR3 amino acids: CASRSTGILETQYF. CDR3 coding DNA: TGTGCCAGCAGATCCACGGGGATTCTAGAGACCCAGTACTTC.